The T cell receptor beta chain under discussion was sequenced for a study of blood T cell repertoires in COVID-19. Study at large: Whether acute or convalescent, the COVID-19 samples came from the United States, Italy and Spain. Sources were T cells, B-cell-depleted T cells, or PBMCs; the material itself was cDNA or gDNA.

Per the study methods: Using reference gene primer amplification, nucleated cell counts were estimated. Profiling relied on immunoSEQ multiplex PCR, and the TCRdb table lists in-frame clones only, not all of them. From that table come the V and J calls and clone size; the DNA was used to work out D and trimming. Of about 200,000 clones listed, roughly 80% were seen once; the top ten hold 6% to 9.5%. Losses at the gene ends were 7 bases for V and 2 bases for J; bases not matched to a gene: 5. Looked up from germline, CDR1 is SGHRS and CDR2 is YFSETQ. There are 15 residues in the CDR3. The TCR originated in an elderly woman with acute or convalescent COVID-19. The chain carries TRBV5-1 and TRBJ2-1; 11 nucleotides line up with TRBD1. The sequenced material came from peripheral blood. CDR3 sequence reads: CASERGQGAYNEQFF. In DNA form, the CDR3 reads TGCGCCAGCGAAAGGGGACAGGGGGCCTACAATGAGCAGTTCTTC.